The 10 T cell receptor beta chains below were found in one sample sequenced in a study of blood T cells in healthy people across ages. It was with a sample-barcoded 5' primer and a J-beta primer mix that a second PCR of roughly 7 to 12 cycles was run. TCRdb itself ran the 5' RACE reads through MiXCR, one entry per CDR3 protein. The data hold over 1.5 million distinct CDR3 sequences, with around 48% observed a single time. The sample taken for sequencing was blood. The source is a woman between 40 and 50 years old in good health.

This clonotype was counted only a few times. This CDR3 is CASSLGGGADGTEQFF. For the CDR3, the DNA is TGTGCCAGCAGCTTGGGCGGGGGGGCTGACGGAACTGAGCAGTTCTTC. The chain carries TRBV11-2 and TRBJ2-1; 9 bases are shared with TRBD2. CDR1 SGHAT and CDR2 FQNNGV come from the germline V gene. Losses at the gene ends were 3 bases for V and 9 bases for J; bases not matched to a gene: 12. CDR3 length equals 16 residues.

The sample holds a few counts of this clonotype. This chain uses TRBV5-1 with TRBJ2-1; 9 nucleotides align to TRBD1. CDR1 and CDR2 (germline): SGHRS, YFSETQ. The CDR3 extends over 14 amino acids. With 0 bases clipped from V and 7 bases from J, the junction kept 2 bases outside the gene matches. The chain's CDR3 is CASSLGDRVNEQFF. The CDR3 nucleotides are TGCGCCAGCAGCTTGGGGGACAGGGTTAATGAGCAGTTCTTC.

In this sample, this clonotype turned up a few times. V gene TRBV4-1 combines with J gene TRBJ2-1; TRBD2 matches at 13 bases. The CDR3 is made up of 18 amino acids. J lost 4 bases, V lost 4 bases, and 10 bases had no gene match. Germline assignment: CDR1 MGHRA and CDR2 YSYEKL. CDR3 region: CASSPVLAGGQLYNEQFF. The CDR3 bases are TGCGCCAGCAGCCCCGTACTAGCGGGGGGGCAACTATACAATGAGCAGTTCTTC.

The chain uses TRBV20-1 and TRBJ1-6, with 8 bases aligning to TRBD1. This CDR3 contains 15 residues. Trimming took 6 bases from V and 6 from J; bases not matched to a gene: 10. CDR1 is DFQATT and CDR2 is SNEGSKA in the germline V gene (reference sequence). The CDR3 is CSAINQGAVNSPLHF. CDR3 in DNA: TGCAGTGCCATAAACCAGGGGGCTGTTAATTCACCCCTCCACTTT.

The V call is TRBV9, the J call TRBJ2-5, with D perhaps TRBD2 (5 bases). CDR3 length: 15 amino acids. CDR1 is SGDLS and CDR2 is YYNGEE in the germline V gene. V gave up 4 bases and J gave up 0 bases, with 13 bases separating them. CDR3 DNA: TGTGCCAGCAGCCCCCGAGGGCTTAACCAAGAGACCCAGTACTTC. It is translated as CASSPRGLNQETQYF.

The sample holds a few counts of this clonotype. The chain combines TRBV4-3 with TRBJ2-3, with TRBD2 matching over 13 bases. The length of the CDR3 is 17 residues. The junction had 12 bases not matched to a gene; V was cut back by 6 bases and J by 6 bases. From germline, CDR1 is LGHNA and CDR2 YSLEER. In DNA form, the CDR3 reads TGCGCCAGCAGACCCGGACTAGCGGGGGATCACCGTGATACGCAGTATTTT. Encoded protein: CASRPGLAGDHRDTQYF.

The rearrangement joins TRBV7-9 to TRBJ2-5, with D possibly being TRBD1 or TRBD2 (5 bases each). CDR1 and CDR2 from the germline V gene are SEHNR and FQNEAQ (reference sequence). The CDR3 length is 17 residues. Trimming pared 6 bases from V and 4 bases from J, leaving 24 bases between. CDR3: CASSGQQLTLGTETQYF. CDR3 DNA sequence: TGTGCCAGCAGTGGACAACAACTCACCCTGGGGACAGAGACCCAGTACTTC.

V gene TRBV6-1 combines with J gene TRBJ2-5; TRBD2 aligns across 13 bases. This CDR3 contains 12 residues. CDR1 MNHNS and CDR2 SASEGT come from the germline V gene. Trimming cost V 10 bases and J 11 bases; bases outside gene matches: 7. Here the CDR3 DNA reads TGTGCCACCCCGGGACTAGCGGGGTCACAGTACTTC. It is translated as CATPGLAGSQYF.

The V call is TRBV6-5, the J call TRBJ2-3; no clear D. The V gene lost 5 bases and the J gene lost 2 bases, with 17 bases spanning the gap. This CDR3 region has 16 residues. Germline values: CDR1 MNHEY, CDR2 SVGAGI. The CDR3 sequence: CASSIGPGRYTDTQYF. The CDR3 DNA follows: TGTGCCAGCAGTATAGGACCAGGCCGATACACAGATACGCAGTATTTT.

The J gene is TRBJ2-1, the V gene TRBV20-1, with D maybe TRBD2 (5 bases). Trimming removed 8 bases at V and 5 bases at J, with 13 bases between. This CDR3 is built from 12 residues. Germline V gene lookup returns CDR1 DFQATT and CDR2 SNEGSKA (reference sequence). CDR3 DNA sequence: TGCAGTCCCTACGCGGGTAACAATGAGCAGTTCTTC. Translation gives CSPYAGNNEQFF.